This is a list of T cell receptor beta chains from one sample in a study of cytomegalovirus exposure and HLA in healthy donors. TCRdb's copy holds only in-frame clones and misses some; the assay was immunoSEQ multiplex PCR. The table for this sample gives about 100,000 clones. Sequencing was done on a sample of PBMCs. These receptors were taken from a man between 50 and 59 years old in good health and CMV-seronegative. CDR3s include the opening cysteine and the closing phenylalanine or tryptophan. Fields, in order: D gene, V gene, J gene, CDR3 length, CDR3 protein, CDR3 DNA. D genes are given only for firm matches.

D gene: TRBD1; V gene: TRBV7-2; J gene: TRBJ1-5; CDR3 length: 15; CDR3 protein: CASSLSTGTEQPQHF; CDR3 DNA: TGTGCCAGCAGCCTCTCGACAGGGACAGAGCAGCCCCAGCATTTT
D gene: -; V gene: TRBV2; J gene: TRBJ2-3; CDR3 length: 13; CDR3 protein: CASSGPGTDTQYF; CDR3 DNA: TGTGCCAGCAGTGGCCCGGGGACAGATACGCAGTATTTT
D gene: TRBD1; V gene: TRBV4-2; J gene: TRBJ2-5; CDR3 length: 14; CDR3 protein: CASSRDRGPQTQYF; CDR3 DNA: TGTGCCAGCAGCCGGGACAGGGGGCCACAGACCCAGTACTTC
D gene: -; V gene: TRBV29-1; J gene: TRBJ2-1; CDR3 length: 11; CDR3 protein: CSVEPTEQQFF; CDR3 DNA: TGCAGCGTTGAACCGACAGAACAGCAGTTCTTC
D gene: -; V gene: TRBV6-5; J gene: TRBJ2-7; CDR3 length: 15; CDR3 protein: CASSPIPGTNYEQYF; CDR3 DNA: TGTGCCAGCAGTCCCATTCCGGGGACAAACTACGAGCAGTACTTC
D gene: -; V gene: TRBV11-2; J gene: TRBJ2-7; CDR3 length: 14; CDR3 protein: CASSIRVLPYEQYF; CDR3 DNA: TGTGCCAGCAGCATCAGGGTATTACCCTACGAGCAGTACTTC
D gene: TRBD2; V gene: TRBV9; J gene: TRBJ2-5; CDR3 length: 15; CDR3 protein: CASSVRGGGSETQYF; CDR3 DNA: TGTGCCAGCAGCGTCCGCGGGGGAGGCAGCGAGACCCAGTACTTC
D gene: -; V gene: TRBV9; J gene: TRBJ2-7; CDR3 length: 14; CDR3 protein: CASSVAPLEYEQYF; CDR3 DNA: TGTGCCAGCAGCGTAGCCCCGCTTGAGTACGAGCAGTACTTC
D gene: -; V gene: TRBV5-8; J gene: TRBJ1-3; CDR3 length: 16; CDR3 protein: CASSWGGAGVGNTIYF; CDR3 DNA: TGTGCCAGCAGCTGGGGCGGGGCAGGAGTTGGAAACACCATATATTTT
D gene: -; V gene: TRBV4-3; J gene: TRBJ2-6; CDR3 length: 14; CDR3 protein: CASSQEGEANVLTF; CDR3 DNA: TGCGCCAGCAGCCAAGAAGGAGAGGCCAACGTCCTGACTTTC
D gene: -; V gene: TRBV5-6; J gene: TRBJ2-5; CDR3 length: 14; CDR3 protein: CASSSRAGQETQYF; CDR3 DNA: TGTGCCAGCAGCAGCCGTGCGGGCCAAGAGACCCAGTACTTC
D gene: TRBD2; V gene: TRBV18; J gene: TRBJ2-7; CDR3 length: 16; CDR3 protein: CASSLDRGTSGYEQYF; CDR3 DNA: TGTGCCAGCTCACTAGATCGGGGGACTAGCGGATACGAGCAGTACTTC
D gene: -; V gene: TRBV4-1; J gene: TRBJ2-1; CDR3 length: 16; CDR3 protein: CASSRGPGESYNEQFF; CDR3 DNA: TGCGCCAGCAGCCGAGGGCCGGGGGAATCCTACAATGAGCAGTTCTTC
D gene: -; V gene: TRBV30; J gene: TRBJ2-2; CDR3 length: 14; CDR3 protein: CACPAEGVTGGLFF; CDR3 DNA: TGTGCCTGCCCGGCGGAGGGAGTTACCGGGGGGCTGTTTTTT
D gene: -; V gene: TRBV7-9; J gene: TRBJ1-4; CDR3 length: 15; CDR3 protein: CASSLGTGRNEKLFF; CDR3 DNA: TGTGCCAGCAGCTTAGGTACAGGACGGAATGAAAAACTGTTTTTT
D gene: TRBD1; V gene: TRBV6-6; J gene: TRBJ1-3; CDR3 length: 15; CDR3 protein: CASSHGDSSGNTIYF; CDR3 DNA: TGTGCCAGCAGTCACGGGGACAGCTCCGGAAACACCATATATTTT
D gene: TRBD1; V gene: TRBV2; J gene: TRBJ2-7; CDR3 length: 14; CDR3 protein: CACVRDRDHYEQYF; CDR3 DNA: TGTGCCTGCGTTCGGGACAGGGACCACTACGAGCAGTACTTC
D gene: TRBD1; V gene: TRBV19; J gene: TRBJ1-5; CDR3 length: 14; CDR3 protein: CASSIRTGFQPQHF; CDR3 DNA: TGTGCCAGTAGTATTCGGACAGGTTTTCAGCCCCAGCATTTT
D gene: TRBD2; V gene: TRBV9; J gene: TRBJ2-5; CDR3 length: 14; CDR3 protein: CASSVTGGQETQYF; CDR3 DNA: TGTGCCAGCAGCGTAACGGGGGGCCAAGAGACCCAGTACTTC
D gene: TRBD1; V gene: TRBV28; J gene: TRBJ1-5; CDR3 length: 14; CDR3 protein: CASRTGQGNQPQHF; CDR3 DNA: TGTGCCAGCAGGACTGGACAGGGGAATCAGCCCCAGCATTTT
D gene: -; V gene: TRBV4-3; J gene: TRBJ1-1; CDR3 length: 14; CDR3 protein: CASSRLGDLTEAFF; CDR3 DNA: TGCGCCAGCAGCCGGCTAGGGGATTTAACTGAAGCTTTCTTT
D gene: TRBD1; V gene: TRBV18; J gene: TRBJ1-1; CDR3 length: 15; CDR3 protein: CASSPAGGAITEAFF; CDR3 DNA: TGTGCCAGCTCACCGGCAGGGGGCGCCATCACTGAAGCTTTCTTT
D gene: TRBD1; V gene: TRBV29-1; J gene: TRBJ1-5; CDR3 length: 13; CDR3 protein: CSVMEGAGQPQHF; CDR3 DNA: TGCAGCGTCATGGAGGGGGCCGGTCAGCCCCAGCATTTT
D gene: TRBD1; V gene: TRBV18; J gene: TRBJ1-1; CDR3 length: 17; CDR3 protein: CASTFMGQGGAEAEAFF; CDR3 DNA: TGTGCCAGCACCTTTATGGGACAGGGTGGGGCAGAGGCTGAAGCTTTCTTT
D gene: TRBD2; V gene: TRBV5-4; J gene: TRBJ2-5; CDR3 length: 14; CDR3 protein: CASSFGLAAETQYF; CDR3 DNA: TGTGCCAGCAGCTTTGGGCTAGCGGCCGAGACCCAGTACTTC
D gene: TRBD1; V gene: TRBV7-9; J gene: TRBJ2-4; CDR3 length: 16; CDR3 protein: CASSSRDRGGGNIQYF; CDR3 DNA: TGTGCCAGCAGCTCCCGGGACAGGGGCGGTGGAAACATTCAGTACTTC
D gene: TRBD2; V gene: TRBV4-3; J gene: TRBJ2-1; CDR3 length: 14; CDR3 protein: CASSQPGLANEQFF; CDR3 DNA: TGCGCCAGCAGCCAACCGGGACTAGCGAATGAGCAGTTCTTC
D gene: TRBD1; V gene: TRBV18; J gene: TRBJ1-1; CDR3 length: 15; CDR3 protein: CASSNGGGTNTEAFF; CDR3 DNA: TGTGCCAGCTCAAACGGAGGGGGCACGAACACTGAAGCTTTCTTT
D gene: -; V gene: TRBV5-1; J gene: TRBJ1-1; CDR3 length: 14; CDR3 protein: CASSLEGRQTEAFF; CDR3 DNA: TGCGCCAGCAGCTTGGAAGGGAGGCAGACTGAAGCTTTCTTT
D gene: -; V gene: TRBV9; J gene: TRBJ2-7; CDR3 length: 13; CDR3 protein: CASSPDYAYEQYF; CDR3 DNA: TGTGCCAGCAGCCCCGACTATGCCTACGAGCAGTACTTC
D gene: TRBD2; V gene: TRBV7-6; J gene: TRBJ2-1; CDR3 length: 15; CDR3 protein: CASSSSGTTYNEQFF; CDR3 DNA: TGTGCCAGCAGCTCTAGCGGTACCACCTACAATGAGCAGTTCTTC
D gene: -; V gene: TRBV6-1; J gene: TRBJ2-7; CDR3 length: 14; CDR3 protein: CASSSDRRSYEQYF; CDR3 DNA: TGTGCCAGCAGTTCCGACAGGAGGTCCTACGAGCAGTACTTC
D gene: -; V gene: TRBV5-1; J gene: TRBJ2-6; CDR3 length: 17; CDR3 protein: CASSLVVGVSGANVLTF; CDR3 DNA: TGCGCCAGCAGCTTGGTCGTCGGAGTCTCTGGGGCCAACGTCCTGACTTTC
D gene: -; V gene: TRBV5-1; J gene: TRBJ1-1; CDR3 length: 14; CDR3 protein: CASSLAGFAAEAFF; CDR3 DNA: TGCGCCAGCAGCTTAGCAGGGTTTGCGGCTGAAGCTTTCTTT
D gene: -; V gene: TRBV6-1; J gene: TRBJ2-2; CDR3 length: 15; CDR3 protein: CASRGPALNTGELFF; CDR3 DNA: TGTGCCAGCAGGGGGCCGGCTTTGAACACCGGGGAGCTGTTTTTT
D gene: TRBD2; V gene: TRBV2; J gene: TRBJ2-5; CDR3 length: 16; CDR3 protein: CASIPIAGGPRETQYF; CDR3 DNA: TGTGCCAGCATCCCGATCGCGGGGGGGCCAAGGGAGACCCAGTACTTC
D gene: -; V gene: TRBV5-4; J gene: TRBJ1-1; CDR3 length: 12; CDR3 protein: CASSLGATEAFF; CDR3 DNA: TGTGCCAGCAGCTTAGGGGCCACTGAAGCTTTCTTT
D gene: TRBD1; V gene: TRBV29-1; J gene: TRBJ1-1; CDR3 length: 12; CDR3 protein: CSVADRDTEAFF; CDR3 DNA: TGCAGCGTTGCCGACAGGGACACTGAAGCTTTCTTT
D gene: -; V gene: TRBV14; J gene: TRBJ2-1; CDR3 length: 14; CDR3 protein: CASSQARFGYEQFF; CDR3 DNA: TGTGCCAGCAGCCAAGCTAGGTTCGGGTATGAGCAGTTCTTC
D gene: -; V gene: TRBV7-2; J gene: TRBJ1-1; CDR3 length: 11; CDR3 protein: CASSQNTEAFF; CDR3 DNA: TGTGCCAGCAGCCAGAACACTGAAGCTTTCTTT
D gene: -; V gene: TRBV7-9; J gene: TRBJ1-1; CDR3 length: 14; CDR3 protein: CASSLQGVNTEAFF; CDR3 DNA: TGTGCCAGCAGCTTACAGGGCGTCAACACTGAAGCTTTCTTT
D gene: TRBD1; V gene: TRBV4-3; J gene: TRBJ2-7; CDR3 length: 14; CDR3 protein: CASSQGQGTGEQYF; CDR3 DNA: TGCGCCAGCAGCCAAGGACAGGGAACGGGCGAGCAGTACTTC